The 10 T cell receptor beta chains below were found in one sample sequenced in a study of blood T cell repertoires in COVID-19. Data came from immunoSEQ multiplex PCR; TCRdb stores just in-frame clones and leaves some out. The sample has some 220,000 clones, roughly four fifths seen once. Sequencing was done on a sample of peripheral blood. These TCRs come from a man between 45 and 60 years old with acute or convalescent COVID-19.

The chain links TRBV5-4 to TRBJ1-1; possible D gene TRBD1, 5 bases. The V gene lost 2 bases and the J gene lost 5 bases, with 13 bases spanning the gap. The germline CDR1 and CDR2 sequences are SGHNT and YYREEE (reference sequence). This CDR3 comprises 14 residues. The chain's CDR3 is CASSLNQGLTEAFF. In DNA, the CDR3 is TGTGCCAGCAGCTTAAATCAGGGACTTACTGAAGCTTTCTTT.

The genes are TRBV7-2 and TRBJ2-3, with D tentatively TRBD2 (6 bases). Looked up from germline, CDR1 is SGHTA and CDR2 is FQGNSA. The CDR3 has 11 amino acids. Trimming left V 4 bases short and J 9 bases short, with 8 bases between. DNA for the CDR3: TGTGCCAGCAGCTGGGGGGTCACGCAGTATTTT. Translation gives CASSWGVTQYF.

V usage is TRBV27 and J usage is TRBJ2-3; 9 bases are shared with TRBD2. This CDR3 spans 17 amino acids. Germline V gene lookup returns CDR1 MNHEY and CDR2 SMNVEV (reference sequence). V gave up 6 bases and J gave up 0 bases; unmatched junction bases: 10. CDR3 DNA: TGTGCCAGCAGCAATTCCGGGACTAGCTATAGCACAGATACGCAGTATTTT. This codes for CASSNSGTSYSTDTQYF.

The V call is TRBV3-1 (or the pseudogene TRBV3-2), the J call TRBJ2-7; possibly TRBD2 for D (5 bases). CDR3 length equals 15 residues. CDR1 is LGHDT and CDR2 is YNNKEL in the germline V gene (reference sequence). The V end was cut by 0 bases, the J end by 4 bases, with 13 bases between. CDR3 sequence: CASSQDLAKLYEQYF. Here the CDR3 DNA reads TGTGCCAGCAGCCAAGATTTAGCGAAATTATACGAGCAGTACTTC.

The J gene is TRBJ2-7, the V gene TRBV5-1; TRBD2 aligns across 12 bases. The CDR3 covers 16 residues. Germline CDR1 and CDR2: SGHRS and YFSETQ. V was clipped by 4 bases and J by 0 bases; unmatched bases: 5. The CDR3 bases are TGCGCCAGCAGCGCGCTAGCGGGGGGGAGCTCCTACGAGCAGTACTTC. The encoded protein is CASSALAGGSSYEQYF.

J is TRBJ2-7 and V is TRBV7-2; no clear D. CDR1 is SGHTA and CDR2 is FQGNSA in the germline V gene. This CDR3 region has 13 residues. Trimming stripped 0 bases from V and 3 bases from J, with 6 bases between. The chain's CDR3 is CASSLARLYEQYF. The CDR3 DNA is TGTGCCAGCAGCTTAGCCAGGCTCTACGAGCAGTACTTC.

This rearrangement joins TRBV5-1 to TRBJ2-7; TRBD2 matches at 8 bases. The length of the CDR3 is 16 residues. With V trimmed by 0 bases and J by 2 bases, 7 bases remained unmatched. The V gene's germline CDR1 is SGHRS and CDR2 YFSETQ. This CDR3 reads CASSLAGGAKAYEQYF. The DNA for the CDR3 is TGCGCCAGCAGCTTGGCCGGGGGGGCTAAGGCCTACGAGCAGTACTTC.

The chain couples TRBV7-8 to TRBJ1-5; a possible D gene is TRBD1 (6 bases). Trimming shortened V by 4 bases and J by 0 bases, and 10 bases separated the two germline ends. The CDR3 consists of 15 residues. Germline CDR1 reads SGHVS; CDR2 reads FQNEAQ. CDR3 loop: CASSSGTHSNQPQHF. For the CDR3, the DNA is TGTGCCAGCAGCTCCGGGACACATAGCAATCAGCCCCAGCATTTT.

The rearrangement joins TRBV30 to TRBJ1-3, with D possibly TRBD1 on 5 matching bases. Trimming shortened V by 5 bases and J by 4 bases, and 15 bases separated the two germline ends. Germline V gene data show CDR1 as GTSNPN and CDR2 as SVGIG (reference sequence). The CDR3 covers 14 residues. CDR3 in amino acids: CAWGPGGVGNTIYF. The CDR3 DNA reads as TGTGCCTGGGGACCTGGAGGGGTCGGAAACACCATATATTTT. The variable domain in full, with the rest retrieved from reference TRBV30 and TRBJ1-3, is SQTIHQWPATLVQPVGSPLSLECTVEGTSNPNLYWYRQAAGRGLQLLFYSVGIGQISSEVPQNLSASRPQDRQFILSSKKLLLSDSGFYLCAWGPGGVGNTIYFGEGSWLTVV.

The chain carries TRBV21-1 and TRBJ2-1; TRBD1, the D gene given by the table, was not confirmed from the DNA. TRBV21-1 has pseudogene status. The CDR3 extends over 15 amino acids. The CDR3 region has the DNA TGTGCCAGCAGCAAAGAAGCCCCTCGGGACAGTGAGCAGTTCTTC. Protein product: CASSKEAPRDSEQFF.